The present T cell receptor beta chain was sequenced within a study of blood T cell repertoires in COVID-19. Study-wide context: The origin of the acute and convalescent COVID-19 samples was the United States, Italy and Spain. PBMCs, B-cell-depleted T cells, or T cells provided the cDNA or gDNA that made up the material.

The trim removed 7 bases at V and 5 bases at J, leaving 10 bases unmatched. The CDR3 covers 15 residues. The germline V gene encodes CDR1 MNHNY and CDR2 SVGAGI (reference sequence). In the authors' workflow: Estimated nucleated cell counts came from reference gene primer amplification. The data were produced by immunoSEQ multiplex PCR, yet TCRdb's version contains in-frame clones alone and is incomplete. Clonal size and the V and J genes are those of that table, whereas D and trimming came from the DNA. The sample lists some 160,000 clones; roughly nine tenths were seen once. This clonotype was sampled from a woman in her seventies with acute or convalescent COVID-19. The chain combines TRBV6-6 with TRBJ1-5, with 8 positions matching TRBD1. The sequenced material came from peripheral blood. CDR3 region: CASTLSGTGDQPQHF. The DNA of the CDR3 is TGTGCCAGCACCCTAAGTGGGACAGGCGATCAGCCCCAGCATTTT.